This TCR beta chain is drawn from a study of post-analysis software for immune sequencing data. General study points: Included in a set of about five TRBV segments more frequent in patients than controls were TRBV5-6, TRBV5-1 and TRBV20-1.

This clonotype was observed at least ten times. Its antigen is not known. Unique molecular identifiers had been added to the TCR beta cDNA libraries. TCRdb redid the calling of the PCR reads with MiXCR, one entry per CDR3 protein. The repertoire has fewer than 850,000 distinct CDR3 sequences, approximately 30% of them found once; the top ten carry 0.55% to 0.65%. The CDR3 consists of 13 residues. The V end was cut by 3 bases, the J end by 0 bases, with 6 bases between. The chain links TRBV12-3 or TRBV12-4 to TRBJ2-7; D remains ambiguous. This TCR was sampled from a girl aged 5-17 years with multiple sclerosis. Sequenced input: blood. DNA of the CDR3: TGTGCCAGCAGTTTGTTGAGCTCCTACGAGCAGTACTTC. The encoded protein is CASSLLSSYEQYF.